This T cell receptor (beta chain) was recovered during a study of blood T cell repertoires in COVID-19. Study details: Material from acute and convalescent COVID-19 was sourced from the United States, Italy and Spain.

Enrolled through a virtual design, the participants were between roughly 18 and 90 years of age and came from 24 US areas. Assay: immunoSEQ multiplex PCR; the TCRdb copy retains only in-frame clones and omits some. This table has about 250,000 clones, around 83% appearing once. V dropped 0 bases and J dropped 4 bases, with 7 bases sitting between them. The CDR3 is 14 amino acids. Germline CDR1 reads SEHNR; CDR2 reads FQNEAQ (reference sequence). J is TRBJ1-3 and V is TRBV7-9, with TRBD1 as a possible D gene (6 bases). The sequence was obtained from a man aged 40-49 years who had been exposed to COVID-19. Sequenced: PBMCs or T cells enriched from blood (not recorded which). DNA for the CDR3: TGTGCCAGCAGCTTAGCTGGACAGGGAAACACCATATATTTT. Protein product: CASSLAGQGNTIYF.